Listed below are T cell receptor beta chains from one sample, sequenced in a study of blood T cell repertoires in COVID-19. The table came from immunoSEQ multiplex PCR; TCRdb's copy has only in-frame clones and leaves some out. The repertoire holds over 400,000 clones, with around nine tenths as singletons. Sequenced material: peripheral blood. These receptors were obtained from a woman between 45 and 65 years old with COVID-19, enrolled during active disease. The CDR3 runs from the conserved cysteine through the conserved F or W. Each record gives: V gene, D gene, J gene, clone size, CDR3 DNA, CDR3 protein. The D gene is left open where the match is weak. Clone size is not always given. Where it is, it says once, few, many or a class for expanded clones.

V gene: TRBV7-8; D gene: NA; J gene: TRBJ2-7; clone size: NA; CDR3 DNA: TGTGCCAGCAGCTCCAGCTCCTACGAGCAGTACTTC; CDR3 protein: CASSSSSYEQYF
V gene: TRBV15; D gene: NA; J gene: TRBJ2-1; clone size: NA; CDR3 DNA: TGTGCCACCAGCAGCCCCCTGGGAGGGACATCCGGCCATCACAATGAGCAGTTCTTC; CDR3 protein: CATSSPLGGTSGHHNEQFF
V gene: TRBV24-1; D gene: NA; J gene: TRBJ1-1; clone size: NA; CDR3 DNA: TGTGCCACCAGTGACCCCGGGGGGTCGAAATTAAACACTGAAGCTTTCTTT; CDR3 protein: CATSDPGGSKLNTEAFF
V gene: TRBV6-5; D gene: NA; J gene: TRBJ1-2; clone size: NA; CDR3 DNA: TGTGCCAGCAGTCCCCAACTTATCGACTATGGCTACACCTTC; CDR3 protein: CASSPQLIDYGYTF
V gene: TRBV5-1; D gene: NA; J gene: TRBJ1-5; clone size: NA; CDR3 DNA: TGCGCCAGCAGCCGAGAGGGGGTCAATCAGCCCCAGCATTTT; CDR3 protein: CASSREGVNQPQHF
V gene: TRBV9; D gene: NA; J gene: TRBJ2-1; clone size: NA; CDR3 DNA: TGTGCCAGCAGCGTTCAAATCGTTAGCGATGAGCAGTTCTTC; CDR3 protein: CASSVQIVSDEQFF
V gene: TRBV27; D gene: TRBD2; J gene: TRBJ2-2; clone size: NA; CDR3 DNA: TGTGCCAGCAAGACTAGCGGGGGAACCGGGGAGCTGTTTTTT; CDR3 protein: CASKTSGGTGELFF
V gene: TRBV2; D gene: NA; J gene: TRBJ2-1; clone size: NA; CDR3 DNA: TGTGCCAGCATGGGGGACTCTCAGTTCTTC; CDR3 protein: CASMGDSQFF
V gene: TRBV23-1; D gene: NA; J gene: TRBJ2-7; clone size: NA; CDR3 DNA: TGCGCCAGCAGTCAATCCTTCTGGCACTACGAGCAGTACTTC; CDR3 protein: CASSQSFWHYEQYF
V gene: TRBV19; D gene: NA; J gene: TRBJ2-7; clone size: NA; CDR3 DNA: TGTGCCAGTAGTATTTCAACAGAAACCTATGCTTACGAGCAGTACTTC; CDR3 protein: CASSISTETYAYEQYF
V gene: TRBV27; D gene: TRBD1; J gene: TRBJ1-2; clone size: once; CDR3 DNA: TGTGCCAGCAGTAGCCAGGGGGAGGTCTACACCTTC; CDR3 protein: CASSSQGEVYTF
V gene: TRBV5-1; D gene: NA; J gene: TRBJ1-2; clone size: NA; CDR3 DNA: TGCGCCAGCAGCACGTATGCATACGAGGGTAACTATGGCTACACCTTC; CDR3 protein: CASSTYAYEGNYGYTF
V gene: TRBV28; D gene: TRBD2; J gene: TRBJ2-7; clone size: NA; CDR3 DNA: TGTGCCAGCAGTTTCTGGGAGGGGAAGGGGCTCGAGCAGTACTTC; CDR3 protein: CASSFWEGKGLEQYF
V gene: TRBV6-1; D gene: NA; J gene: TRBJ1-1; clone size: NA; CDR3 DNA: TGTGCCAGCAGTGAAGCGAGGTCTGAAGCTTTCTTT; CDR3 protein: CASSEARSEAFF
V gene: TRBV27; D gene: TRBD1; J gene: TRBJ1-6; clone size: NA; CDR3 DNA: TGTGCCAGCAGTTTAGCGGGACAGCAAGATTCACCCCTCCACTTT; CDR3 protein: CASSLAGQQDSPLHF
V gene: TRBV28; D gene: TRBD1; J gene: TRBJ1-2; clone size: NA; CDR3 DNA: TGTGCCAGCTGCCTGGGGGACAGGACCGCCTGGACCTTC; CDR3 protein: CASCLGDRTAWTF
V gene: TRBV12-3/TRBV12-4; D gene: NA; J gene: TRBJ1-4; clone size: NA; CDR3 DNA: TGTGCCAGCTTCGGGGTCGAGGAAAAACTGTTTTTT; CDR3 protein: CASFGVEEKLFF
V gene: TRBV19; D gene: TRBD1; J gene: TRBJ2-2; clone size: NA; CDR3 DNA: TGTGCCAGTAGTATAGGACAGGGAAGCGGGGAGCTGTTTTTT; CDR3 protein: CASSIGQGSGELFF
V gene: TRBV30; D gene: NA; J gene: TRBJ1-6; clone size: NA; CDR3 DNA: TGTGCCTGGAGTGTCCAGGGGATTTTAGGGGGTAATTCACCCCTCCACTTT; CDR3 protein: CAWSVQGILGGNSPLHF
V gene: TRBV7-9; D gene: NA; J gene: TRBJ2-1; clone size: few; CDR3 DNA: TGTGCCAGCCTTAGTCGCTCCTACAATGAGCAGTTCTTC; CDR3 protein: CASLSRSYNEQFF
V gene: TRBV29-1; D gene: NA; J gene: TRBJ1-1; clone size: NA; CDR3 DNA: TGCAGCGTTGAAGATCTTAAGGAGGGTGAAGCTTTCTTT; CDR3 protein: CSVEDLKEGEAFF
V gene: TRBV6-4; D gene: NA; J gene: TRBJ2-6; clone size: NA; CDR3 DNA: TGTGCCAGCAGTGAGGAGTTCTCTGGGGCCAACGTCCTGACTTTC; CDR3 protein: CASSEEFSGANVLTF
V gene: TRBV2; D gene: TRBD2; J gene: TRBJ2-2; clone size: NA; CDR3 DNA: TGTGCCAGTTCTCATAGCGGGGGCCACCACACCGGGGAGCTGTTTTTT; CDR3 protein: CASSHSGGHHTGELFF
V gene: TRBV7-8; D gene: NA; J gene: TRBJ1-5; clone size: NA; CDR3 DNA: TGTGCCAGCAGCTTAGATCGGGGAAGGAGCAATCAGCCCCAGCATTTT; CDR3 protein: CASSLDRGRSNQPQHF
V gene: TRBV6-5; D gene: NA; J gene: TRBJ1-1; clone size: NA; CDR3 DNA: TGTGCCGCCTACCCTCAGGCGAACACTGAAGCTTTCTTT; CDR3 protein: CAAYPQANTEAFF
V gene: TRBV6-5; D gene: NA; J gene: TRBJ2-2; clone size: few; CDR3 DNA: TGTGCCAGCAGTTATGGAGCTCCCGGGGAGCTGTTTTTT; CDR3 protein: CASSYGAPGELFF
V gene: TRBV2; D gene: TRBD1; J gene: TRBJ2-7; clone size: NA; CDR3 DNA: TGTGCCAGCAGCCCCACCGCGCAGGGGGCCAGCGAGCAGTACTTC; CDR3 protein: CASSPTAQGASEQYF
V gene: TRBV19; D gene: NA; J gene: TRBJ1-1; clone size: NA; CDR3 DNA: TGTGCCAGTAGTATGATCGGTACGACTGAAGCTTTCTTT; CDR3 protein: CASSMIGTTEAFF
V gene: TRBV9; D gene: TRBD1; J gene: TRBJ1-2; clone size: NA; CDR3 DNA: TGTGCCAGCAGCCCAATGGGACAGACCTCCTATGGCTACACCTTC; CDR3 protein: CASSPMGQTSYGYTF
V gene: TRBV9; D gene: NA; J gene: TRBJ1-3; clone size: NA; CDR3 DNA: TGTGCCAGCAGCGTAGGCAGGGGCCTTGACTCTGGAAACACCATATATTTT; CDR3 protein: CASSVGRGLDSGNTIYF
V gene: TRBV12-3/TRBV12-4; D gene: NA; J gene: TRBJ1-2; clone size: NA; CDR3 DNA: TGTGCCAGCAGTCAGGCCTCCTATGGCTACACCTTC; CDR3 protein: CASSQASYGYTF
V gene: TRBV9; D gene: NA; J gene: TRBJ1-4; clone size: NA; CDR3 DNA: TGTGCCAGCAGCGGAGCGACAGGCCTCGATGAAAAACTGTTTTTT; CDR3 protein: CASSGATGLDEKLFF